The rows below give T cell receptor beta chains drawn from one sample of a study of siplizumab effects on memory and regulatory T cells. Profiled with immunoSEQ multiplex PCR; TCRdb holds only in-frame clones, not every one. The table includes under 100,000 clones, roughly 90% detected once. The sequenced sample consisted of Tregs sorted from blood. These receptors originate from a human donor in good health. Each CDR3 is given with its conserved first and last residue. The D gene is left open where the match is weak. Not all rows give a size; the values are once, few, many and, for expanded clones, a class.

v_call: TRBV5-1
j_call: TRBJ2-7
clone_size: once
d_call: -
cdr3_nt: TGCGCCAGCAGCTTGGGCGGCTACGAGCAGTACTTC
cdr3_aa: CASSLGGYEQYF

v_call: TRBV19
j_call: TRBJ1-4
clone_size: -
d_call: -
cdr3_nt: TGTGCCAGCCGTCGGGGGGGCAACCCTAATGAAAAACTGTTTTTT
cdr3_aa: CASRRGGNPNEKLFF

v_call: TRBV5-6
j_call: TRBJ2-3
clone_size: -
d_call: -
cdr3_nt: TGTGCCAGCAGCTTGGCCCTGAGCACAGATACGCAGTATTTT
cdr3_aa: CASSLALSTDTQYF

v_call: TRBV7-3
j_call: TRBJ2-3
clone_size: -
d_call: TRBD2
cdr3_nt: TGTGCCAGCAGCCCTAGCGGGGGCGCCACAGATACGCAGTATTTT
cdr3_aa: CASSPSGGATDTQYF

v_call: TRBV11-1
j_call: TRBJ1-1
clone_size: few
d_call: TRBD1
cdr3_nt: TGTGCCAGCAGCCGGAGGTGGGGACAGGGGGCAAAGAACACTGAAGCTTTCTTT
cdr3_aa: CASSRRWGQGAKNTEAFF

v_call: TRBV19
j_call: TRBJ2-7
clone_size: -
d_call: -
cdr3_nt: TGTGCCAGTAGTACGGCCGGGGGAACCTACGAGCAGTACTTC
cdr3_aa: CASSTAGGTYEQYF

v_call: TRBV6-1
j_call: TRBJ2-7
clone_size: -
d_call: TRBD2
cdr3_nt: TGTGCCAGCAGTGAAAGGACCGGACTAGCGGGGGGATCGCGGTACTTC
cdr3_aa: CASSERTGLAGGSRYF

v_call: TRBV6-5
j_call: TRBJ1-3
clone_size: -
d_call: -
cdr3_nt: TGTGCCAGCAGTCCACTATCGGGTCCTGGAAACACCATATATTTT
cdr3_aa: CASSPLSGPGNTIYF

v_call: TRBV15
j_call: TRBJ1-1
clone_size: once
d_call: -
cdr3_nt: TGTGCCACCAGCAGAGGAGGGGGCACTGAAGCTTTCTTT
cdr3_aa: CATSRGGGTEAFF

v_call: TRBV6-5
j_call: TRBJ1-1
clone_size: -
d_call: -
cdr3_nt: TGTGCCAGCAGATTAGGCACTGAAGCTTTCTTT
cdr3_aa: CASRLGTEAFF

v_call: TRBV4-2
j_call: TRBJ1-2
clone_size: -
d_call: -
cdr3_nt: TGTGCCAGCAGCCATAGCCAGGCACCATATGGCTACACCTTC
cdr3_aa: CASSHSQAPYGYTF

v_call: TRBV7-9
j_call: TRBJ2-6
clone_size: -
d_call: -
cdr3_nt: TGTGCCAGCAGCTCACAGGGTCTTTCCGGGGCCAACGTCCTGACTTTC
cdr3_aa: CASSSQGLSGANVLTF

v_call: TRBV6-5
j_call: TRBJ1-1
clone_size: -
d_call: -
cdr3_nt: TGTGCCAGCAGAACGGACCCATCAGGGGTGACTGAAGCTTTCTTT
cdr3_aa: CASRTDPSGVTEAFF

v_call: TRBV27
j_call: TRBJ1-5
clone_size: -
d_call: -
cdr3_nt: TGTGCCAGCCGACGGTATAGCAATCAGCCCCAGCATTTT
cdr3_aa: CASRRYSNQPQHF

v_call: TRBV30
j_call: TRBJ2-1
clone_size: -
d_call: -
cdr3_nt: TGTGCCTGGAGTCGGCGGACTGAGCTGAAGAATGAGCAGTTCTTC
cdr3_aa: CAWSRRTELKNEQFF

v_call: TRBV25-1
j_call: TRBJ1-4
clone_size: -
d_call: -
cdr3_nt: TGTGCCAGCAGTGAATACGGTCGGGGGCCGAGGGAAAAACTGTTTTTT
cdr3_aa: CASSEYGRGPREKLFF

v_call: TRBV10-3
j_call: TRBJ2-1
clone_size: -
d_call: -
cdr3_nt: TGTGCCATCACGGGGCAGGGGCTCTACGGTGAGCAGTTCTTC
cdr3_aa: CAITGQGLYGEQFF

v_call: TRBV6-5
j_call: TRBJ1-1
clone_size: few
d_call: TRBD1
cdr3_nt: TGTGCCAGCTTTGGACAGGGAACGACTGAAGCTTTCTTT
cdr3_aa: CASFGQGTTEAFF

v_call: TRBV5-1
j_call: TRBJ1-1
clone_size: -
d_call: -
cdr3_nt: TGCGCCAGCAGCGCCGGGTCGAACACTGAAGCTTTCTTT
cdr3_aa: CASSAGSNTEAFF

v_call: TRBV5-6
j_call: TRBJ1-2
clone_size: -
d_call: -
cdr3_nt: TGTGCCACCCAGCTTGGATCTCCGACAGGCTACTATGGCTACACCTTC
cdr3_aa: CATQLGSPTGYYGYTF

v_call: TRBV10-3
j_call: TRBJ2-1
clone_size: once
d_call: -
cdr3_nt: TGTGCCATCAGTGCTTCCGGAGGCGGGAACAATGAGCAGTTCTTC
cdr3_aa: CAISASGGGNNEQFF

v_call: TRBV5-1
j_call: TRBJ1-1
clone_size: -
d_call: TRBD1
cdr3_nt: TGCGCCAGCACCTACAGGGGGGTTGAAGCTTTCTTT
cdr3_aa: CASTYRGVEAFF

v_call: TRBV5-1
j_call: TRBJ2-3
clone_size: -
d_call: -
cdr3_nt: TGCGCCAGCAGCTTGGCCTCAAGGAACCCTACGCAGTATTTT
cdr3_aa: CASSLASRNPTQYF

v_call: TRBV9
j_call: TRBJ2-5
clone_size: -
d_call: -
cdr3_nt: TGTGCCAGCAGCCCTACCGGGACTGGAGAGACCCAGTACTTC
cdr3_aa: CASSPTGTGETQYF

v_call: TRBV2
j_call: TRBJ2-2
clone_size: -
d_call: TRBD2
cdr3_nt: TGTGCCAGCTTTAGAGCGGGGTCGAACACCGGGGAGCTGTTTTTT
cdr3_aa: CASFRAGSNTGELFF

v_call: TRBV6-1
j_call: TRBJ2-7
clone_size: once
d_call: -
cdr3_nt: TGTGCCAGCAACCTCAGGGTAGGTCAGTACGAGCAGTACTTC
cdr3_aa: CASNLRVGQYEQYF

v_call: TRBV9
j_call: TRBJ1-6
clone_size: -
d_call: -
cdr3_nt: TGTGCCAGCAGCGTAGCAGGCAGTAATTCACCCCTCCACTTT
cdr3_aa: CASSVAGSNSPLHF

v_call: TRBV10-1
j_call: TRBJ1-1
clone_size: -
d_call: TRBD1
cdr3_nt: TGCGCCAGCAGTGAACTGGACAGGGGAGGGACTGAAGCTTTCTTT
cdr3_aa: CASSELDRGGTEAFF

v_call: TRBV9
j_call: TRBJ2-5
clone_size: -
d_call: TRBD2
cdr3_nt: TGTGCCAGCAGCGTCGGGACTAGCGGGGGGCGAGGGGAGACCCAGTACTTC
cdr3_aa: CASSVGTSGGRGETQYF

v_call: TRBV10-3
j_call: TRBJ2-3
clone_size: -
d_call: -
cdr3_nt: TGTGCCATCAGAGGATCTAGCACAGATACGCAGTATTTT
cdr3_aa: CAIRGSSTDTQYF

v_call: TRBV7-9
j_call: TRBJ2-7
clone_size: -
d_call: TRBD2
cdr3_nt: TGTGCCAGCAGCCTAGCACCTAGCGGGGGTTACGAGCAGTACTTC
cdr3_aa: CASSLAPSGGYEQYF

v_call: TRBV7-3
j_call: TRBJ1-5
clone_size: -
d_call: -
cdr3_nt: TGTGCCAGCAGCCTAACAGGCAATCAGCCCCAGCATTTT
cdr3_aa: CASSLTGNQPQHF

v_call: TRBV10-2
j_call: TRBJ1-2
clone_size: once
d_call: TRBD1
cdr3_nt: TGCGCCAGCACCCGGGACAGGGGTAACTATGGCTACACCTTC
cdr3_aa: CASTRDRGNYGYTF

v_call: TRBV6-5
j_call: TRBJ2-5
clone_size: -
d_call: TRBD2
cdr3_nt: TGTGCCAGCAGTTTCCAGCGGGGGGGCCCGGAGACCCAGTACTTC
cdr3_aa: CASSFQRGGPETQYF

v_call: TRBV7-8
j_call: TRBJ1-6
clone_size: once
d_call: -
cdr3_nt: TGTGCCAGCAGGTGGCGCAGGGGAAGTATTGATTCACCCCTCCACTTT
cdr3_aa: CASRWRRGSIDSPLHF

v_call: TRBV7-3
j_call: TRBJ2-3
clone_size: few
d_call: TRBD2
cdr3_nt: TGTGCCAGCAGCTTTAGCGGGGTCAGCACAGATACGCAGTATTTT
cdr3_aa: CASSFSGVSTDTQYF

v_call: TRBV7-8
j_call: TRBJ2-7
clone_size: -
d_call: -
cdr3_nt: TGTGCCAGCAGCTTATCCCCGACAGTCTACGAGCAGTACTTC
cdr3_aa: CASSLSPTVYEQYF

v_call: TRBV7-2
j_call: TRBJ2-5
clone_size: -
d_call: -
cdr3_nt: TGTGCCAGCAGCTTAGATGGGGAGACCCAGTACTTC
cdr3_aa: CASSLDGETQYF

v_call: TRBV7-3
j_call: TRBJ2-7
clone_size: -
d_call: TRBD1
cdr3_nt: TGTGCCAGCAGCTCAAACAGGGGGAACGAGCAGTACTTC
cdr3_aa: CASSSNRGNEQYF

v_call: TRBV6-5
j_call: TRBJ1-6
clone_size: -
d_call: -
cdr3_nt: TGTGCCAGCAGTTACGCGGGGTCGGAAGGTAGCTCACCCCTCCACTTT
cdr3_aa: CASSYAGSEGSSPLHF